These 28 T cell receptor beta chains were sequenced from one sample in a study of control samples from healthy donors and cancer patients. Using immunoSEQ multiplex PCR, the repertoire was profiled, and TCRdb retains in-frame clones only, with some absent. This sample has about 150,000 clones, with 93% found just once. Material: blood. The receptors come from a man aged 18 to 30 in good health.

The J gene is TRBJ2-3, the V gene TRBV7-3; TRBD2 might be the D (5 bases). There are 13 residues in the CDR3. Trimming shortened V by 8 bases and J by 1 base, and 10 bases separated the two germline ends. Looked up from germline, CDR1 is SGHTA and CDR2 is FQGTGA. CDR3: CASAGAGTDTQYF. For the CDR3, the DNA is TGTGCCAGCGCGGGCGCCGGCACAGATACGCAGTATTTT.

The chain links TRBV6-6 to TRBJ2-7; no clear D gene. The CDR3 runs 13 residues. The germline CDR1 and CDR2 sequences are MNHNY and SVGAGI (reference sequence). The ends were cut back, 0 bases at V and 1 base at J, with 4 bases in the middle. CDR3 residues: CASSYSRSYEQYF. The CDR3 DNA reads TGTGCCAGCAGTTACTCAAGATCCTACGAGCAGTACTTC.

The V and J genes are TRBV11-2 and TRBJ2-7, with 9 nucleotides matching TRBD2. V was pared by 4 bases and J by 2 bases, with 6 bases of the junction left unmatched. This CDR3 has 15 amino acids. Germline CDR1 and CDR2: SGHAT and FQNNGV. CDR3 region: CASSSLAGGPYEQYF. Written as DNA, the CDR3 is TGTGCCAGCAGCTCCCTGGCGGGGGGGCCCTACGAGCAGTACTTC.

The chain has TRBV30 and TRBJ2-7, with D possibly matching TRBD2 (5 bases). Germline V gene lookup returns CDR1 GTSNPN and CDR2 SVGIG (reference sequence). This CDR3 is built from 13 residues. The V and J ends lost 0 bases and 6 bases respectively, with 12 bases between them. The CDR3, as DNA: TGTGCCTGGAGTGTACTGGGTGGAGGCGAGCAGTACTTC. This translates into CAWSVLGGGEQYF.

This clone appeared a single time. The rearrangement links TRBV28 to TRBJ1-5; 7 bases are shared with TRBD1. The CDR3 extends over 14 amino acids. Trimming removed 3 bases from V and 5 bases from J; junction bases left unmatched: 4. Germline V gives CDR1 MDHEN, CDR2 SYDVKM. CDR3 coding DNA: TGTGCCAGCAGTTTTTTACAGGGGTATCAGCCCCAGCATTTT. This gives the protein CASSFLQGYQPQHF.

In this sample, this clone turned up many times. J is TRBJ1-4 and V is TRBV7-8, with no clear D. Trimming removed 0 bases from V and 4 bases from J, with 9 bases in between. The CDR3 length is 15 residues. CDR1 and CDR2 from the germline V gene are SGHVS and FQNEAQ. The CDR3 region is CASSLAPWGNEKLFF. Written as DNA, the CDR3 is TGTGCCAGCAGCTTAGCGCCGTGGGGTAATGAAAAACTGTTTTTT.

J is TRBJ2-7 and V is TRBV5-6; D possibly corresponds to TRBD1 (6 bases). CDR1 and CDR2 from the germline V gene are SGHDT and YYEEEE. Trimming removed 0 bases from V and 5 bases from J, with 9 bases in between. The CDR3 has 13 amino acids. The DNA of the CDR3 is TGTGCCAGCAGCTTGGTAGCAGGGGACGAGCAGTACTTC. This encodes CASSLVAGDEQYF.

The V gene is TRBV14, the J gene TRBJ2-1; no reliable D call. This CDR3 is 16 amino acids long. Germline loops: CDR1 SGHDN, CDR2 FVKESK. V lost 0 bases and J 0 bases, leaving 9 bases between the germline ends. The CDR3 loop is CASSQEDAFSYNEQFF. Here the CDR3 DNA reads TGTGCCAGCAGCCAAGAGGATGCTTTCTCCTACAATGAGCAGTTCTTC.

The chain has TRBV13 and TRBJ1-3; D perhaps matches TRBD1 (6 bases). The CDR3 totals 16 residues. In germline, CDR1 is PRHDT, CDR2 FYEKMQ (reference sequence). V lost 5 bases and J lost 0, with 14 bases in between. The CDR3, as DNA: TGTGCCAGCAGCCTTAACGGGGGGGCCTCTGGAAACACCATATATTTT. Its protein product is CASSLNGGASGNTIYF. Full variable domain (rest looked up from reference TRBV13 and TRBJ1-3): AAGVIQSPRHLIKEKRETATLKCYPIPRHDTVYWYQQGPGQDPQFLISFYEKMQSDKGSIPDRFSAQQFSDYHSELNMSSLELGDSALYFCASSLNGGASGNTIYFGEGSWLTVV.

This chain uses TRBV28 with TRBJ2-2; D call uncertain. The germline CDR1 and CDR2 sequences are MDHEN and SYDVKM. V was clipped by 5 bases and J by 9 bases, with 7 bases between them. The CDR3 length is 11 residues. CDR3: CASSSTRELFF. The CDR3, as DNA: TGTGCCAGCAGTAGTACCCGGGAGCTGTTTTTT.

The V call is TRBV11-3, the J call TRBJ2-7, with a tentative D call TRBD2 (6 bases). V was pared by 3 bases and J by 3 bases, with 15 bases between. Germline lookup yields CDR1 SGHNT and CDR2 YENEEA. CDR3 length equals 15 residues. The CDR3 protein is CASSFGPGEIYEQYF. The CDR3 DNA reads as TGTGCCAGCAGCTTTGGCCCGGGGGAGATCTACGAGCAGTACTTC.

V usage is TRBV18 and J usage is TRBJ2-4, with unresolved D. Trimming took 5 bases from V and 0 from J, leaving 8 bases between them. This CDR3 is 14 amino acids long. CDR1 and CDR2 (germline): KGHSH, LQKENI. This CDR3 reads CASSEALAKNIQYF. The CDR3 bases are TGTGCCAGCTCAGAGGCCCTAGCCAAAAACATTCAGTACTTC. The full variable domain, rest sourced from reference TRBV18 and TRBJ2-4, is NAGVMQNPRHLVRRRGQEARLRCSPMKGHSHVYWYRQLPEEGLKFMVYLQKENIIDESGMPKERFSAEFPKEGPSILRIQQVVRGDSAAYFCASSEALAKNIQYFGAGTRLSVL.

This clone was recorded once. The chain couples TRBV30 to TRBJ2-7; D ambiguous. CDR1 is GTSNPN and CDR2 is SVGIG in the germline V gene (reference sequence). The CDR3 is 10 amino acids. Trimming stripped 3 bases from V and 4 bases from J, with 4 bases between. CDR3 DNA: TGTGCCTGGAGCGGGTACGAGCAGTACTTC. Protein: CAWSGYEQYF.

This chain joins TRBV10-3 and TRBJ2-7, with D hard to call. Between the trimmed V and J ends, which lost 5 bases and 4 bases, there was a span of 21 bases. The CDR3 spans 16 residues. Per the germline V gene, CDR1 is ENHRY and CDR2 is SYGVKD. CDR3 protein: CAISIVLGQAAYEQYF. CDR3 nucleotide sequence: TGTGCCATCAGTATAGTCCTCGGGCAGGCCGCTTACGAGCAGTACTTC.

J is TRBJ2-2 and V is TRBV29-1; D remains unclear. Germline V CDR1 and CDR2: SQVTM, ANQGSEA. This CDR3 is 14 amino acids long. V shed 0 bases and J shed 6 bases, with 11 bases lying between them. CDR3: CSVEDLANAGELFF. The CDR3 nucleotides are TGCAGCGTTGAAGATCTGGCCAATGCCGGGGAGCTGTTTTTT.

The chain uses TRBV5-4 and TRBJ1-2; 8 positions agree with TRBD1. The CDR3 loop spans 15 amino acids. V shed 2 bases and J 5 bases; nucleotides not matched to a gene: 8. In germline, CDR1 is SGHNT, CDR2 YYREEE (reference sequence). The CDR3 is CASSFAGQGTYGYTF. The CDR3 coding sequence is TGTGCCAGCAGCTTTGCCGGACAGGGAACTTATGGCTACACCTTC.

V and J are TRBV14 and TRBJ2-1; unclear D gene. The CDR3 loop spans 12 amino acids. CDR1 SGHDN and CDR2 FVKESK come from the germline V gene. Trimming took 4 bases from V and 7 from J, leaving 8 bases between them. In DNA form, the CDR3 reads TGTGCCAGCAGCCCAGCCCTTAATGAGCAGTTCTTC. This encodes CASSPALNEQFF.

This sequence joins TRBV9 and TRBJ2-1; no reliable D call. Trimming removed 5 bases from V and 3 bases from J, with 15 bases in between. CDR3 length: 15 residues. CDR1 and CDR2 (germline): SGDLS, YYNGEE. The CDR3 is CASSPDSPFYNEQFF. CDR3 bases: TGTGCCAGCAGTCCCGACTCCCCATTCTACAATGAGCAGTTCTTC.

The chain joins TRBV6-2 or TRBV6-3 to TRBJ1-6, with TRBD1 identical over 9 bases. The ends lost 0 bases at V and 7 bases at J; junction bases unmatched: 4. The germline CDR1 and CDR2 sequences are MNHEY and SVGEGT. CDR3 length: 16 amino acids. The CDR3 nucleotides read TGTGCCAGCAGTTACTCAGCGGGACAGGGAAATTCACCCCTCCACTTT. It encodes CASSYSAGQGNSPLHF.

CDR3 bases: TGTGCCAGCAGCCCTTTAACGGTTGGAGCGAACACCGGGGAGCTGTTTTTT. The encoded protein is CASSPLTVGANTGELFF. The rearrangement links TRBV3-1 (or the pseudogene TRBV3-2) to TRBJ2-2; no clear D. V lost 4 bases to trimming and J lost 0 bases, with 15 bases between them. Germline assignment: CDR1 LGHDT and CDR2 YNNKEL (reference sequence). The CDR3 is made up of 17 amino acids.

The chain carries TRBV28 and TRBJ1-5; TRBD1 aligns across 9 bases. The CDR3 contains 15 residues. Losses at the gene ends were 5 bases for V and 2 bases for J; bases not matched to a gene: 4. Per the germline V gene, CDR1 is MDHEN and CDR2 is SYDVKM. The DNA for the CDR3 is TGTGCCAGCAGTCTCCGACAGGGGGGCAATCAGCCCCAGCATTTT. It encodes CASSLRQGGNQPQHF. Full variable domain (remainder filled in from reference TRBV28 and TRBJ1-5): DVKVTQSSRYLVKRTGEKVFLECVQDMDHENMFWYRQDPGLGLRLIYFSYDVKMKEKGDIPEGYSVSREKKERFSLILESASTNQTSMYLCASSLRQGGNQPQHFGDGTRLSIL.

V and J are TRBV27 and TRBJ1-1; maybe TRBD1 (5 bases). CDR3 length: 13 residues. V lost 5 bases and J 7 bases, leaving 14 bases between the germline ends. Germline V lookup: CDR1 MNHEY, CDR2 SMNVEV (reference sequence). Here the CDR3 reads CASSLMFGGEAFF. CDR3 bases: TGTGCCAGCAGTCTAATGTTCGGGGGTGAAGCTTTCTTT.

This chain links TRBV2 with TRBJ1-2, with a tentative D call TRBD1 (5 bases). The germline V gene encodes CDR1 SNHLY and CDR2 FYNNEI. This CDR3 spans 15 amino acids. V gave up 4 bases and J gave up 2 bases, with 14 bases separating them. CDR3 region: CASSALAGPNYGYTF. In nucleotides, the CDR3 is TGTGCCAGCAGTGCTCTGGCAGGGCCAAACTATGGCTACACCTTC.

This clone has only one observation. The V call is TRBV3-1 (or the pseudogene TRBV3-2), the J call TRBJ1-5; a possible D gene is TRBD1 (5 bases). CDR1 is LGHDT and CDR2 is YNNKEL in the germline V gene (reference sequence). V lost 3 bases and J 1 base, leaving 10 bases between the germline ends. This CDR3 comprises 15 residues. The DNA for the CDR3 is TGTGCCAGCAGCCAGCAGGGATTAAGCAATCAGCCCCAGCATTTT. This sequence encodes CASSQQGLSNQPQHF.

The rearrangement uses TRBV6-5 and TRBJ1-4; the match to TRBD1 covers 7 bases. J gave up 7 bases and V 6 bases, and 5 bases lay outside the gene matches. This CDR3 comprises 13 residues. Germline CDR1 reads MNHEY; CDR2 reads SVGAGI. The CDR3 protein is CASRRQGSEKLFF. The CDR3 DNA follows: TGTGCCAGCAGAAGACAGGGTAGTGAAAAACTGTTTTTT.

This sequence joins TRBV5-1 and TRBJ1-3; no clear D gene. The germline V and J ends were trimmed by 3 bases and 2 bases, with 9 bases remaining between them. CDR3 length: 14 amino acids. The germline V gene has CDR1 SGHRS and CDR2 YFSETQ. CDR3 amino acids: CASSSVGTGNTIYF. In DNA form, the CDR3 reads TGCGCCAGCAGCTCCGTTGGTACTGGAAACACCATATATTTT.

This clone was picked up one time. The CDR3 region is CASSLVPGSYEQYF. CDR3 DNA sequence: TGTGCCAGCAGCTTAGTTCCAGGATCCTACGAGCAGTACTTC. The chain combines TRBV7-2 with TRBJ2-7; D gene ambiguous. This CDR3 is built from 14 residues. Germline CDR1 reads SGHTA; CDR2 reads FQGNSA. The germline V and J ends were trimmed by 1 base and 1 base, with 8 bases remaining between them.

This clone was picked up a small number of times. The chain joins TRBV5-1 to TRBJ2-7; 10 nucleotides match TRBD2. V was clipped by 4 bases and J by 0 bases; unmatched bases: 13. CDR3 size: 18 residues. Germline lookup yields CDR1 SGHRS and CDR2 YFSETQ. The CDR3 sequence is CASSGQMTSGPNSYEQYF. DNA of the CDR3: TGCGCCAGCAGCGGGCAGATGACTAGCGGGCCCAACTCCTACGAGCAGTACTTC.